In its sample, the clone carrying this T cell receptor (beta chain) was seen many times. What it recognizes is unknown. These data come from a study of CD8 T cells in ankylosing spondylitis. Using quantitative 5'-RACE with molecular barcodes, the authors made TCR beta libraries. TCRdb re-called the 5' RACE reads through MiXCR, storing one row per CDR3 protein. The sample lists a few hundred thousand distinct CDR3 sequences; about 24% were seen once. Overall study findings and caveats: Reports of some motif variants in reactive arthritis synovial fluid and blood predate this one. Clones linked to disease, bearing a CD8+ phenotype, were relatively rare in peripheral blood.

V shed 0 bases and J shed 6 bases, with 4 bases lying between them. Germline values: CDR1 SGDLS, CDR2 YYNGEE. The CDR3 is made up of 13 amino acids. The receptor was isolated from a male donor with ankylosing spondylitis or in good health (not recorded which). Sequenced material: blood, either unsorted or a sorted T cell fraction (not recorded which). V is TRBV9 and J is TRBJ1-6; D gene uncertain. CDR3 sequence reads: CASSVDGNSPLHF. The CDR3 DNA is TGTGCCAGCAGCGTAGATGGTAATTCACCCCTCCACTTT.